Included here is one T cell receptor beta chain sequence, with context. No antigen is known for it. Other DNA variants within this sample encode the same CDR3. Autoimmune disease history or systemic immunosuppression meant exclusion. Blood was sampled at baseline, cycle 4 day 1, and cycle 7 day 1. The germline V gene encodes CDR1 KGHSH and CDR2 LQKENI. CDR3 size: 13 residues. Trimming removed 2 bases at V and 1 base at J, with 6 bases between. The data were obtained in a study of OX40 agonist ivuxolimab in advanced cancers. Study-wide results and caveats: Clonal expansion by week 6 occurred in CD4+ and CD8+ blood T cells (at 0.1 to 3.0 mg/kg). Antigen specificity remained undetermined for the expanded peripheral T cells.

Sequencing was performed with immunoSEQ multiplex PCR; in TCRdb, only in-frame clones are kept and a portion is missing. Here the sample spans tens of thousands of clones, 75% to 90% being singletons. The specimen comprised CD4+ or CD8+ T cells sorted from blood, sampled in a trial of the OX40 agonist ivuxolimab. The TCR originated in an adult with an advanced solid tumor such as melanoma, head and neck, liver or kidney cancer. This chain joins TRBV18 and TRBJ2-7; D call uncertain. CDR3 DNA: TGTGCCAGCTCACCAGGGGTGTCCTACGAGCAGTACTTC. This encodes CASSPGVSYEQYF.